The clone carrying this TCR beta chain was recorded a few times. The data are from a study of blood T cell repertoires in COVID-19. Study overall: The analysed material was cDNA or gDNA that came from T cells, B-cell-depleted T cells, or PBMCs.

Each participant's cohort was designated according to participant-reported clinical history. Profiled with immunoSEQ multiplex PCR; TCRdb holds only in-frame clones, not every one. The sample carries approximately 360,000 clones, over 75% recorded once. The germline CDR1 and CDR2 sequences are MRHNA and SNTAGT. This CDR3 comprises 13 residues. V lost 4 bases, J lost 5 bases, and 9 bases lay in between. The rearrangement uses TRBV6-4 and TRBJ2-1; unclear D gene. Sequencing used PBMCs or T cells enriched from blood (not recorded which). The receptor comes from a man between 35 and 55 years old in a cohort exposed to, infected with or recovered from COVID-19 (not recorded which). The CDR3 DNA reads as TGTGCCAGCAGTGCTGACTGGCACAATGAGCAGTTCTTC. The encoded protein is CASSADWHNEQFF.